A single count supports the clone carrying this T cell receptor (beta chain). The antigen is unknown. Generated by immunoSEQ multiplex PCR, the TCRdb table keeps only in-frame clones and is missing some. This sample yields 80,000 to 130,000 clones, of which 70% to 90% are seen a single time; 15% to 20% belongs to the top ten. The CDR3 has 18 amino acids. The V and J ends lost 5 bases and 4 bases, in that order; junction bases with no gene match: 15. Germline-derived CDR1 and CDR2 are SGHNT and YENEEA. These data are taken from a study of T cell responses to AZD1222 COVID-19 vaccine. Study-wide background: The analysis combined second doses at about 4 or about 12 weeks. Overall study findings and caveats: Across the whole spike, CD4 TCRs peaked at regions 160-218 and 743-854. Repertoire collection took place solely once the T cell response had peaked. Most donors were white British and more were female, and clonal diversity was possibly underestimated.

V is TRBV11-3 and J is TRBJ2-3; 10 nucleotides line up with TRBD2. The specimen was peripheral blood, collected on day 0 of AZD1222 vaccination. The sequence came from an adult in good health. The CDR3 coding sequence is TGTGCCAGCAGCCTTGGAGCGGGAGGGCCTTTGGTGGCAGATACGCAGTATTTT. Encoded protein: CASSLGAGGPLVADTQYF.